The rows below give T cell receptor beta chains drawn from one sample of a study of blood T cell repertoires in COVID-19. The repertoire was sequenced with immunoSEQ multiplex PCR; TCRdb's copy has only in-frame clones and lacks some. The sample carries about 140,000 clones, around 86% recorded once. The source material was peripheral blood. These receptors all come from a human donor in a cohort sampled during active COVID-19. The CDR3 runs from the conserved cysteine through the conserved F or W. Fields, in order: D gene, J gene, V gene, clone size, CDR3 DNA, CDR3 protein. D genes are given only for firm matches. A clone size is listed for some rows: how often the clone was seen (once, few, many), or a class if it is expanded.

>NA|TRBJ2-7|TRBV7-8|NA
TGTGCCAGCAGCTTACTATCTAGTACCCTCTACGAGCAGTACTTC
CASSLLSSTLYEQYF
>TRBD2|TRBJ2-2|TRBV7-6|NA
TGTGCCAGCCGTCCGGACGGGAGGCTTAACACCGGGGAGCTGTTTTTT
CASRPDGRLNTGELFF
>TRBD2|TRBJ2-7|TRBV27|NA
TGTGCCAGCAGGCCTAGCGGGAACTACGAGCAGTACTTC
CASRPSGNYEQYF
>TRBD1|TRBJ1-1|TRBV30|few
TGTGCCTGGAGTCCTAGACAGGGGGTGAACACTGAAGCTTTCTTT
CAWSPRQGVNTEAFF
>NA|TRBJ1-6|TRBV21-1|NA
TGTGCCAGCAGCAAAGCGCTGGACAGGCTAGGCTTGAATTCACCCCTCCACTTT
CASSKALDRLGLNSPLHF
>TRBD1|TRBJ2-5|TRBV6-6|few
TGTGCCAGCAGTTCCCCGGACAGGGGGCTTGGAGAGACCCAGTACTTC
CASSSPDRGLGETQYF
>NA|TRBJ2-7|TRBV12-3/TRBV12-4|NA
TGTGCCAGCAGCCCCTTCGAGGGAAACGAGCAGTACTTC
CASSPFEGNEQYF
>TRBD1|TRBJ1-1|TRBV7-3|once
TGTGCCAGCAGCTTAGAGTCTGGGACAGGGAAAGCTTTCTTT
CASSLESGTGKAFF
>TRBD2|TRBJ2-5|TRBV3-1/TRBV3-2|NA
TGTGCCAGCAGCCCTCCATCGGGACTAGCGGGTGTGGATGAGACCCAGTACTTC
CASSPPSGLAGVDETQYF
>TRBD2|TRBJ2-5|TRBV19|NA
TGTGCCAGTAGTATAGGCGGGAGGGGCGAGACCCAGTACTTC
CASSIGGRGETQYF
>NA|TRBJ1-1|TRBV12-3/TRBV12-4|NA
TGTGCCAGCAGCAAAAGGGGCGAAGCTTTCTTT
CASSKRGEAFF
>TRBD1|TRBJ1-2|TRBV30|once
TGTGCCTGGGCACGACAGGGGTTTAACTATGGCTACACCTTC
CAWARQGFNYGYTF
>NA|TRBJ1-6|TRBV27|NA
TGTGCCAGCAGAAAAAGCGGGAATAATTCACCCCTCCACTTT
CASRKSGNNSPLHF
>TRBD1|TRBJ1-4|TRBV19|NA
TGTGCCAGTAGTCCCCGGGACAGCTTTAATGAAAAACTGTTTTTT
CASSPRDSFNEKLFF